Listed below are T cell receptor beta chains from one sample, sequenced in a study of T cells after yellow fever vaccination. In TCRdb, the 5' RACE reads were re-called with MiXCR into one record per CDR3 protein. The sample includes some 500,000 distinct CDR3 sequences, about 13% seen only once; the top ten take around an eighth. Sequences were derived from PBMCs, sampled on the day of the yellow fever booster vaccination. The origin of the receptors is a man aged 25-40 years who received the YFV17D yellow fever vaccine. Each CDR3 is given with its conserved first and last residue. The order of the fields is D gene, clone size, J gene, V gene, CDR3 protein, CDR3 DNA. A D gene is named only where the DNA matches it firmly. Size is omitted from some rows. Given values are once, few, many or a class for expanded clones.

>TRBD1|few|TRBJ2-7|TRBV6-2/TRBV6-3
CATRQGAAVEQYF
TGTGCCACCCGACAGGGGGCTGCGGTCGAGCAGTACTTC
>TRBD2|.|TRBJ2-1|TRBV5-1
CASTLTGLAGAGEQFF
TGCGCCAGCACACTTACGGGACTAGCGGGAGCAGGTGAGCAGTTCTTC
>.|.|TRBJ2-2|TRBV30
CAWSVTTGELFF
TGTGCCTGGAGTGTAACTACCGGGGAGCTGTTTTTT
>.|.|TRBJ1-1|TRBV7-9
CASSLGIDLWTPNGNTEAFF
TGTGCCAGCAGCTTAGGGATTGATTTATGGACACCAAATGGGAACACTGAAGCTTTCTTT
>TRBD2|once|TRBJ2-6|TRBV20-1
CSAKAGGNSGANVLTF
TGCAGTGCTAAAGCGGGAGGGAACTCTGGGGCCAACGTCCTGACTTTC
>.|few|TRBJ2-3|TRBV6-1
CASSRPSLLGTADTQYF
TGTGCCAGCAGCCGCCCGTCTCTCCTCGGAACGGCAGATACGCAGTATTTT
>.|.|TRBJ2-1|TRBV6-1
CASSWVELDNEQFF
TGTGCCAGCAGCTGGGTTGAACTGGACAATGAGCAGTTCTTC
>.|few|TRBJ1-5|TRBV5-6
CASSLGETGGQPQHF
TGTGCCAGCAGCTTAGGGGAGACGGGGGGGCAGCCCCAGCATTTT
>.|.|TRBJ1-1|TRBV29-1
CSVSEIYTEAFF
TGCAGCGTTTCGGAGATCTACACTGAAGCTTTCTTT
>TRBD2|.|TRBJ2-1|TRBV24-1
CATSDPGWTSPNNEQFF
TGTGCCACCAGTGACCCAGGCTGGACTAGTCCGAACAATGAGCAGTTCTTC
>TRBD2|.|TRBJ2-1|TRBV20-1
CSARDGVAGVSDEQFF
TGCAGTGCTAGAGATGGAGTAGCGGGAGTGTCCGATGAGCAGTTCTTC
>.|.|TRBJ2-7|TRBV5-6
CASSLGSGGGYEQYF
TGTGCCAGCAGCTTGGGCAGTGGTGGTGGGTACGAGCAGTACTTC
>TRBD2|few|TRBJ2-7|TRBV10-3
CAMGPSGSTHEQYF
TGTGCCATGGGTCCTAGCGGGAGTACCCACGAGCAGTACTTC
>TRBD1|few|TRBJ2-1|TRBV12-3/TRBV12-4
CASSTAGGQGASVLGNEQFF
TGTGCCAGCAGCACCGCGGGGGGACAGGGGGCTAGTGTTCTGGGCAATGAGCAGTTCTTC
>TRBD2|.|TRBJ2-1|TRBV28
CASGLAGEYNEQFF
TGTGCCAGCGGTTTAGCGGGAGAGTACAATGAGCAGTTCTTC
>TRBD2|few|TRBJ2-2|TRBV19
CASSILRGRSNGELFF
TGTGCCAGTAGTATACTCCGCGGGAGGAGTAACGGGGAGCTGTTTTTT
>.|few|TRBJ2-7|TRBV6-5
CASSYLRDDPTYEQYF
TGTGCCAGCAGTTACCTACGGGACGATCCTACCTACGAGCAGTACTTC
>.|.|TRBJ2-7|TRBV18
CASSPPRTGPRDEQYF
TGTGCCAGCTCACCCCCTCGCACGGGCCCTAGGGACGAGCAGTACTTC
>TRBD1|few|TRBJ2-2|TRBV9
CASSAGQTLRDTGELFF
TGTGCCAGCAGCGCGGGACAGACCCTTCGAGACACCGGGGAGCTGTTTTTT
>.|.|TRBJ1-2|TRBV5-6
CASSLLTEQYGYTF
TGTGCCAGCAGCTTGCTCACAGAACAGTATGGCTACACCTTC
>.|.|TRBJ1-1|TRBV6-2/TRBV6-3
CAILRGSGTEAFF
TGTGCCATCCTAAGGGGTTCGGGCACTGAAGCTTTCTTT
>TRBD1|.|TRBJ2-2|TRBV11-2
CASSLGDRLNTGELFF
TGTGCCAGCAGCTTAGGGGACAGGCTGAACACCGGGGAGCTGTTTTTT
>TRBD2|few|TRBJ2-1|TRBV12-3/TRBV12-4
CASSLHGGSSYNEQFF
TGTGCCAGCAGTTTGCACGGCGGGAGCTCCTACAATGAGCAGTTCTTC
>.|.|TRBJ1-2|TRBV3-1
CASSRLRDGYTF
TGTGCCAGCAGCCGGCTTCGGGATGGCTACACCTTC
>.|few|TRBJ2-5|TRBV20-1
CSASPGPPQETQYF
TGCAGTGCTAGCCCTGGACCTCCCCAAGAGACCCAGTACTTC
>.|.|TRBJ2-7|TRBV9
CASSVEADTPYEQYF
TGTGCCAGCAGCGTAGAAGCGGACACCCCCTACGAGCAGTACTTC
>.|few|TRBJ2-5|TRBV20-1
CSASIGEETQYF
TGCAGTGCTAGTATTGGAGAAGAGACCCAGTACTTC
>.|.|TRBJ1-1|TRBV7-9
CASSLERKISAFF
TGTGCCAGCAGCTTAGAGAGAAAGATATCGGCTTTCTTT
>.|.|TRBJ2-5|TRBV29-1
CSVQLRQTETQYF
TGCAGCGTTCAGCTCAGACAGACGGAGACCCAGTACTTC
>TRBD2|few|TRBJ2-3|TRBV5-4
CASSFLSSGHTDTQYF
TGTGCCAGCAGCTTTTTGTCTAGCGGGCACACAGATACGCAGTATTTT
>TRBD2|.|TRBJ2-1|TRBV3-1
CASSLPLAGGLNEQFF
TGTGCCAGCAGCCTTCCACTAGCGGGAGGCTTGAATGAGCAGTTCTTC
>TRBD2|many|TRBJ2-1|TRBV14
CASSQKHTSGSYNEQFF
TGTGCCAGCAGCCAAAAACATACTAGCGGATCCTACAATGAGCAGTTCTTC
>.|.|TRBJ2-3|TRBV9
CASSVGGEYTDTQYF
TGTGCCAGCAGCGTAGGAGGGGAATACACAGATACGCAGTATTTT
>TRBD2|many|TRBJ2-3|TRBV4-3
CASSQDPPSGSRDTQYF
TGCGCCAGCAGCCAAGATCCTCCCAGCGGGAGCAGGGATACGCAGTATTTT
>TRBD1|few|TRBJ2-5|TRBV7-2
CASSLVGTEKETQYF
TGTGCCAGCAGCTTAGTAGGGACAGAAAAAGAGACCCAGTACTTC
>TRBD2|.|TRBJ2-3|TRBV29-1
CSVGLAGTMDTQYF
TGCAGCGTTGGACTAGCGGGGACAATGGATACGCAGTATTTT
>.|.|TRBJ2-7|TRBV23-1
CASSQSVRPCEQYF
TGCGCCAGCAGTCAATCGGTCCGTCCGTGCGAGCAGTACTTC
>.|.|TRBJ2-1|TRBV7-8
CASRDGPGPNNNEQFF
TGTGCCAGCAGGGACGGACCGGGCCCAAATAACAATGAGCAGTTCTTC
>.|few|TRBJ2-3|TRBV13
CASSLRREGTDTQYF
TGTGCCAGCAGCTTAAGGAGGGAGGGCACAGATACGCAGTATTTT
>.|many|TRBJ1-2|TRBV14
CASSEQVLSWYTF
TGTGCCAGCAGCGAACAGGTTCTGAGTTGGTACACCTTC
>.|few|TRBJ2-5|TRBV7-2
CASSLRSPETQYF
TGTGCCAGCAGCTTACGGAGCCCAGAGACCCAGTACTTC
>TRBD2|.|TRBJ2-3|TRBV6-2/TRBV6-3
CASMEAGASDTQYF
TGTGCCAGCATGGAGGCGGGAGCTTCAGATACGCAGTATTTT
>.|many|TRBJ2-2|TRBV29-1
CSGSVGARTGELFF
TGCAGCGGCAGCGTAGGGGCGCGGACCGGGGAGCTGTTTTTT
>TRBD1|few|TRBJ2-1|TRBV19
CASRGQGVDEQFF
TGTGCCAGTAGAGGACAGGGGGTGGATGAGCAGTTCTTC
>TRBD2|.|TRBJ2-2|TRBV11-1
CASSPLSTSGRFANTGELFF
TGTGCCAGCAGTCCTCTCTCGACTAGCGGGAGGTTCGCGAACACCGGGGAGCTGTTTTTT
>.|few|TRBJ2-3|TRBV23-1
CASSQSWRGVDTQYF
TGCGCCAGCAGTCAATCGTGGAGGGGGGTGGATACGCAGTATTTT